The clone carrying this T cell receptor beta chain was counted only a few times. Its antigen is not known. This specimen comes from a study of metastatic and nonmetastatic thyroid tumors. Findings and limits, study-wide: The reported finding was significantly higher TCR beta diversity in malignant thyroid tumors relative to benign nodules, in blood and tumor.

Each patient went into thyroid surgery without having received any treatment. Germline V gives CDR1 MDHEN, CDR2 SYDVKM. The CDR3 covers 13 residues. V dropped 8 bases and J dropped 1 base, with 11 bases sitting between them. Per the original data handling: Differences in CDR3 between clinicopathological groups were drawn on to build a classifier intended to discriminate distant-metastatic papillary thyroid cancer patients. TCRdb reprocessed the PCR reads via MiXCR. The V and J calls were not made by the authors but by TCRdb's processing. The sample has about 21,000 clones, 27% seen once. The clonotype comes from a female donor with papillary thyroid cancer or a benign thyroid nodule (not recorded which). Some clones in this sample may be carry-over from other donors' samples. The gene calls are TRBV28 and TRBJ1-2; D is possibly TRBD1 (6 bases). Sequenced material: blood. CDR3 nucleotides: TGTGCCAGCTTATCAGGGGTTAACTATGGCTACACCTTC. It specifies CASLSGVNYGYTF.